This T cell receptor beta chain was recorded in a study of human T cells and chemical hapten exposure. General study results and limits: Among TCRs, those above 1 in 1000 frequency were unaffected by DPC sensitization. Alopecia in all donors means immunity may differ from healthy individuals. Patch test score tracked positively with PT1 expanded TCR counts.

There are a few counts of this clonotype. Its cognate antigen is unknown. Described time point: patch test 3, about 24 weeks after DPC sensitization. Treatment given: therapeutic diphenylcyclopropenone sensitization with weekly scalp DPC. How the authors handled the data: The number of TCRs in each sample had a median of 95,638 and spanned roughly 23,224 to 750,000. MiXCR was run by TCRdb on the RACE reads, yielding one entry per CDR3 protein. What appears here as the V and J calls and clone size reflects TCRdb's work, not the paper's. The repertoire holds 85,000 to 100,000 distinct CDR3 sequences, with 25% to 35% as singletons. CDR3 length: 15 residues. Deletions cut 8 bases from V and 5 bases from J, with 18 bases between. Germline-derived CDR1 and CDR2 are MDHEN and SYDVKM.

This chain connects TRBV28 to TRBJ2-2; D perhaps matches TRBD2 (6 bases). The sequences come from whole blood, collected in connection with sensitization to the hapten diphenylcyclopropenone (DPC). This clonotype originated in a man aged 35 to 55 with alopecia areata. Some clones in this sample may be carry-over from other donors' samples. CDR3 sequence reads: CASEFPGGTTGELFF. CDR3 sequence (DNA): TGTGCCAGCGAGTTTCCTGGCGGGACGACCGGGGAGCTGTTTTTT.